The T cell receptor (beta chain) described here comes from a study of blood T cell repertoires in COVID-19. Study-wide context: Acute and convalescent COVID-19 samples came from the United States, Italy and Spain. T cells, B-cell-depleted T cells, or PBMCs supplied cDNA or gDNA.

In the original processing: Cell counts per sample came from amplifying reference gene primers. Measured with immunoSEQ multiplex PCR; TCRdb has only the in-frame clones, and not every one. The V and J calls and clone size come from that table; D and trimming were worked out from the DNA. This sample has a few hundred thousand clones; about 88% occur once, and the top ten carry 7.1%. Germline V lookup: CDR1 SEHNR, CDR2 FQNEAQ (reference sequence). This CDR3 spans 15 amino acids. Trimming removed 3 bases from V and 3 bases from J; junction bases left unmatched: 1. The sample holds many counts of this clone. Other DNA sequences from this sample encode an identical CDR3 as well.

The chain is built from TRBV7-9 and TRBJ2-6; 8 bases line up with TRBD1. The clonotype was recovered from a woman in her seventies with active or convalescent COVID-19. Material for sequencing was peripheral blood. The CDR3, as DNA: TGTGCCAGCAGCTTTGACAGGGGTGGGGCCAACGTCCTGACTTTC. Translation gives CASSFDRGGANVLTF.